The entry that follows covers one T cell receptor (beta chain) sequence. 13 Jbeta primers and 60 Vbeta primers were used for the PCR. Some clones are missing from TCRdb's copy, which holds only in-frame ones; the method was immunoSEQ multiplex PCR. The sample has 95,000 to 100,000 clones; around three quarters are singletons. This record comes from a study of cytomegalovirus exposure and HLA in healthy donors. Every donor was a healthy person donating bone marrow. The CDR3 runs 16 residues. Trimming at V came to 7 bases and at J to 5 bases, leaving 16 bases not matched to a gene. The germline V gene has CDR1 SGHRS and CDR2 YFSETQ.

Sequencing was done on a sample of PBMCs. This TCR came from a man aged 35 to 55 in good health and CMV-seronegative. This chain connects TRBV5-1 to TRBJ2-7; the match to TRBD2 covers 9 bases. DNA of the CDR3: TGCGCCAGCGGAAGGACCCCGCTAGCGGGGATCGACGAGCAGTACTTC. As protein: CASGRTPLAGIDEQYF.